This T cell receptor beta chain is from a study of monozygotic twins with inflammatory bowel disease. From roughly 3,300 ng of total RNA, each TCR library was prepared. TCRdb reprocessed the 5' RACE reads; each CDR3 protein has one entry and no DNA is given. The table lists fewer than 350,000 distinct CDR3 sequences. For every donor, one blood sample of 2.5 to 3 ml was drawn. Germline V gene data show CDR1 as KGHSH and CDR2 as LQKENI. The CDR3 has 15 amino acids. Sample: blood. This clonotype was sampled from a human donor with ulcerative colitis or Crohn's disease, or a healthy co-twin of an affected twin (not recorded which). The chain links TRBV18 to TRBJ2-5. This CDR3 reads CASSPDKGSQETQYF.